Below, 24 T cell receptor beta chains from the same sample are listed, as sequenced in a study of blood T cell repertoires in COVID-19. Measured with immunoSEQ multiplex PCR; TCRdb has only the in-frame clones, and not every one. Of approximately 300,000 clones listed, more than 85% are singletons. The specimen sequenced was PBMCs or T cells enriched from blood (not recorded which). Source of these receptors: a woman in her twenties or thirties who had been exposed to COVID-19.

The J gene is TRBJ1-2, the V gene TRBV11-2; D perhaps matches TRBD1 (5 bases). Germline CDR1 and CDR2: SGHAT and FQNNGV. Deletions cut 5 bases from V and 4 bases from J, with 17 bases between. The CDR3 length is 15 residues. The CDR3: CASSPLLGGGYGYTF. The CDR3 bases are TGTGCCAGCAGCCCACTATTGGGGGGGGGCTATGGCTACACCTTC. The whole variable domain, filled in from reference TRBV11-2 and TRBJ1-2, reads EAGVAQSPRYKIIEKRQSVAFWCNPISGHATLYWYQQILGQGPKLLIQFQNNGVVDDSQLPKDRFSAERLKGVDSTLKIQPAKLEDSAVYLCASSPLLGGGYGYTFGSGTRLTVV.

The chain has TRBV2 and TRBJ2-3, with 8 bases matching TRBD2. Germline V CDR1 and CDR2: SNHLY, FYNNEI. The CDR3 spans 14 residues. Unmatched junction bases numbered 5, after V lost 6 bases and J lost 3 bases. The chain's CDR3 is CASRGTSGTDTQYF. The CDR3 nucleotides read TGTGCCAGCAGAGGGACTAGTGGAACAGATACGCAGTATTTT. The whole variable domain, remainder taken from reference TRBV2 and TRBJ2-3, is EPEVTQTPSHQVTQMGQEVILRCVPISNHLYFYWYRQILGQKVEFLVSFYNNEISEKSEIFDDQFSVERPDGSNFTLKIRSTKLEDSAMYFCASRGTSGTDTQYFGPGTRLTVL.

This clone was counted once. The chain couples TRBV4-2 to TRBJ1-2; a weak D match, TRBD1 (5 bases). The length of the CDR3 is 15 residues. CDR1 is LGHNA and CDR2 is YNFKEQ in the germline V gene. Trimming shortened V by 1 base and J by 0 bases, and 9 bases separated the two germline ends. CDR3 amino acids: CASSQVSRANYGYTF. CDR3 DNA sequence: TGTGCCAGCAGCCAAGTGAGCAGGGCTAACTATGGCTACACCTTC.

The chain has TRBV4-3 and TRBJ1-6, with a tentative D call TRBD1 (6 bases). This CDR3 region has 14 residues. CDR1 is LGHNA and CDR2 is YSLEER in the germline V gene. Deletions cut 1 base from V and 5 bases from J, with 6 bases between. The CDR3 loop is CASSQGQDNSPLHF. In nucleotides, the CDR3 is TGCGCCAGCAGCCAAGGACAGGATAATTCACCCCTCCACTTT.

The chain is built from TRBV5-1 and TRBJ1-3, with 7 bases fitting TRBD1. Germline V lookup: CDR1 SGHRS, CDR2 YFSETQ. Trimming cost V 0 bases and J 3 bases; bases outside gene matches: 3. The CDR3 contains 15 residues. In DNA, the CDR3 is TGCGCCAGCAGCTTGGACAGGGGAAATGGAAACACCATATATTTT. This translates into CASSLDRGNGNTIYF.

The rearrangement uses TRBV3-1 (or the pseudogene TRBV3-2) and TRBJ2-2, with 12 bases identical to TRBD2. Germline lookup yields CDR1 LGHDT and CDR2 YNNKEL (reference sequence). V was pared by 5 bases and J by 4 bases, with 11 bases of the junction left unmatched. The CDR3 length is 18 residues. CDR3 DNA: TGTGCCAGCAGCTCCGGACTAGCGGGGAGCAGATCCACCGGGGAGCTGTTTTTT. Translating it yields CASSSGLAGSRSTGELFF.

V usage is TRBV9 and J usage is TRBJ1-3, with D possibly matching TRBD1 (5 bases). In germline, CDR1 is SGDLS, CDR2 YYNGEE. The CDR3 consists of 15 residues. V was pared by 0 bases and J by 3 bases, with 10 bases between. The CDR3 region is CASSVGGGGGNTIYF. The CDR3 bases are TGTGCCAGCAGCGTAGGTGGGGGAGGTGGAAACACCATATATTTT.

This clone occurred a few times. V is TRBV2 and J is TRBJ2-2, with D perhaps TRBD2 (5 bases). Germline-derived CDR1 and CDR2 are SNHLY and FYNNEI. The CDR3 length is 13 residues. V shed 7 bases and J shed 1 base, with 7 bases lying between them. In DNA, the CDR3 is TGTGCCAGCACCGGACTGAACACCGGGGAGCTGTTTTTT. Encoded protein: CASTGLNTGELFF.

The chain links TRBV23-1 to TRBJ2-7; D is unclear. TRBV23-1 falls under the ORF class, with uncertain function. The CDR3 is 14 residues long. Deletions cut 3 bases from V and 6 bases from J, with 15 bases between. The CDR3 nucleotides read TGCGCCAGCAGTCATTTGACATTAACCGGCGAGCAGTACTTC. Amino acids: CASSHLTLTGEQYF.

The rearrangement uses TRBV5-6 and TRBJ2-5; 8 nucleotides align to TRBD2. The length of the CDR3 is 14 residues. Germline CDR1 SGHDT, CDR2 YYEEEE. The V segment lost 6 bases and the J segment 4 bases; nucleotides outside the gene matches: 8. The CDR3 DNA is TGTGCCAGCACCAGGGGACTAGGTATAGAGACCCAGTACTTC. This gives the protein CASTRGLGIETQYF.

Ten or more counts support this clone. The rearrangement uses TRBV29-1 and TRBJ2-5; possible D gene TRBD1, 6 bases. Germline values: CDR1 SQVTM, CDR2 ANQGSEA. V was clipped by 7 bases and J by 0 bases, with 15 bases between them. CDR3 length: 14 amino acids. DNA of the CDR3: TGCAGCGCCAATGGGGACAAATACCAAGAGACCCAGTACTTC. Translating gives CSANGDKYQETQYF.

V gene TRBV9 combines with J gene TRBJ1-4, with 8 bases matching TRBD1. Trimming at V came to 3 bases and at J to 8 bases, leaving 6 bases not matched to a gene. CDR1 is SGDLS, CDR2 YYNGEE, per germline. This CDR3 is built from 14 residues. In nucleotides, the CDR3 is TGTGCCAGCAGCGCGGACAGGGAGGGGGAAAAACTGTTTTTT. Residues: CASSADREGEKLFF.

The chain has TRBV4-2 and TRBJ2-3; 11 nucleotides line up with TRBD1. The germline CDR1 and CDR2 sequences are LGHNA and YNFKEQ. V lost 5 bases and J lost 3; bases outside the gene matches: 4. The CDR3 is 15 amino acids. The CDR3 loop reads CASSYGQGATDTQYF. CDR3 DNA: TGTGCCAGCAGCTATGGACAGGGGGCTACAGATACGCAGTATTTT.

The rearrangement uses TRBV6-5 and TRBJ2-4, with TRBD2 as a possible D gene (5 bases). Germline-derived CDR1 and CDR2 are MNHEY and SVGAGI. The CDR3 is 13 amino acids. V was shortened by 7 bases and J by 3 bases, with 10 bases between the two germline ends. The CDR3 sequence: CASTRGYKNIQYF. The CDR3 DNA follows: TGTGCCAGCACCCGAGGGTACAAAAACATTCAGTACTTC.

This chain connects TRBV15 to TRBJ2-1, with D uncertain. The V end was cut by 1 base, the J end by 4 bases, with 2 bases between. From germline, CDR1 is LNHNV and CDR2 YYDKDF (reference sequence). This CDR3 comprises 12 residues. The CDR3 loop is CATSRAYNEQFF. CDR3 sequence (DNA): TGTGCCACCAGCAGAGCTTACAATGAGCAGTTCTTC.

The V call is TRBV5-1, the J call TRBJ1-6, with 11 bases fitting TRBD1. Losses at the gene ends were 4 bases for V and 9 bases for J; bases not matched to a gene: 6. The CDR3 runs to 15 residues. CDR1 is SGHRS and CDR2 is YFSETQ in the germline V gene. The chain's CDR3 is CASSLTGTGGSPLHF. The CDR3 DNA sequence: TGCGCCAGCAGCCTTACCGGGACAGGGGGTTCACCCCTCCACTTT.

The CDR3 DNA sequence: TGTGCCAGCAGACGGGACAGATCAAGGGACACTGAAGCTTTCTTT. Translating gives CASRRDRSRDTEAFF. The J gene is TRBJ1-1, the V gene TRBV7-9; 7 positions match TRBD1. There are 15 residues in the CDR3. The V and J ends lost 6 bases and 3 bases, in that order; junction bases with no gene match: 10. From germline, CDR1 is SEHNR and CDR2 FQNEAQ (reference sequence).

This clone was found once. The chain combines TRBV5-1 with TRBJ2-3; weak D call: TRBD2 (6 bases). This CDR3 comprises 14 residues. V dropped 4 bases and J dropped 2 bases, with 11 bases sitting between them. The germline V gene encodes CDR1 SGHRS and CDR2 YFSETQ. Written as DNA, the CDR3 is TGCGCCAGCAGCCCTGGGACTCACACAGATACGCAGTATTTT. Encoded protein: CASSPGTHTDTQYF.

The chain employs TRBV19 and TRBJ2-3; 10 bases map to TRBD2. Trimming at V came to 2 bases and at J to 11 bases, leaving 13 bases not matched to a gene. Germline-derived CDR1 and CDR2 are LNHDA and SQIVND (reference sequence). This CDR3 has 16 residues. The CDR3 DNA follows: TGTGCCAGTAGTATATGGGCTAGCGGGGGCCCCAGGCGGCAGTATTTT. Its translation: CASSIWASGGPRRQYF.

The gene calls are TRBV7-2 and TRBJ1-1; 7 bases agree with TRBD1. CDR1 SGHTA and CDR2 FQGNSA come from the germline V gene. After removal of 2 bases from V and 0 bases from J, the junction contained 3 bases not matched to a gene. The CDR3 is 15 amino acids. Written as DNA, the CDR3 is TGTGCCAGCAGCTTACCGGGGACAGTGAACACTGAAGCTTTCTTT. Translation gives CASSLPGTVNTEAFF.

V is TRBV7-4 and J is TRBJ1-5; no reliable D call. CDR1 is SGHVT, CDR2 SQSDAQ, per germline. CDR3 size: 17 residues. V was trimmed by 1 base and J by 5 bases, leaving 18 bases between them. The chain's CDR3 is CASSLVLVRDRHQPQHF. The CDR3 DNA follows: TGTGCCAGCAGCTTAGTATTAGTGAGGGATAGACATCAGCCCCAGCATTTT.

This rearrangement joins TRBV6-2 or TRBV6-3 to TRBJ2-1; TRBD2 agrees at 10 bases. The V gene's germline CDR1 is MNHEY and CDR2 SVGEGT. This CDR3 is 15 amino acids long. The J segment lost 2 bases and the V segment lost 6 bases, leaving 4 bases of the junction unmatched. CDR3 protein: CASSHLAGAYNEQFF. CDR3 nucleotides: TGTGCCAGCAGCCACCTAGCGGGGGCCTACAATGAGCAGTTCTTC.

J is TRBJ2-3 and V is TRBV24-1; 10 bases align to TRBD2. The CDR3 has 17 residues. Losses at the gene ends were 3 bases for V and 2 bases for J; bases not matched to a gene: 7. Germline CDR1 reads KGHDR; CDR2 reads SFDVKD. DNA of the CDR3: TGTGCCACCAGTGATACCACCGGGACTAGCGTCACAGATACGCAGTATTTT. The encoded protein is CATSDTTGTSVTDTQYF.

The chain's CDR3 is CASSLGGQGFSYEQYF. The CDR3, as DNA: TGCGCCAGCAGCTTGGGGGGACAGGGTTTCTCCTACGAGCAGTACTTC. The chain carries TRBV5-1 and TRBJ2-7, with 9 positions matching TRBD1. CDR3 length: 16 amino acids. The germline gives CDR1 SGHRS, CDR2 YFSETQ. V gave up 0 bases and J gave up 0 bases; unmatched junction bases: 4.